This T cell receptor (beta chain) was captured by sequencing in a study of blood T cell repertoires in COVID-19. Overall study: Samples taken during acute and convalescent COVID-19 were collected in the United States, Italy and Spain. T cells, B-cell-depleted T cells, or PBMCs provided the cDNA or gDNA that served as material.

Authors' data handling: Amplification from reference gene primers served as the basis for estimated nucleated cell counts. Sequencing used immunoSEQ multiplex PCR; TCRdb keeps in-frame clones, though not all of them. That table supplies the V and J calls and clone size; D and trimming were determined from the DNA. The table includes approximately 110,000 clones, roughly 86% detected once. This CDR3 is 13 amino acids long. Looked up from germline, CDR1 is SGHRS and CDR2 is YFSETQ. The V end lost 4 bases, the J end lost 0 bases, and 8 bases lay between the germline ends. Note on this clone: Other nucleotide sequences from this sample produce the same CDR3.

The sequence came from a middle-aged man with acute or convalescent COVID-19. This chain connects TRBV5-1 to TRBJ2-7; D is perhaps TRBD1 (6 bases). The sequencing input was peripheral blood. The CDR3 bases are TGCGCCAGCAGCCGACAGGACTCCTACGAGCAGTACTTC. This translates into CASSRQDSYEQYF. Variable domain in full (rest from reference TRBV5-1 and TRBJ2-7): KAGVTQTPRYLIKTRGQQVTLSCSPISGHRSVSWYQQTPGQGLQFLFEYFSETQRNKGNFPGRFSGRQFSNSRSEMNVSTLELGDSALYLCASSRQDSYEQYFGPGTRLTVT.